A single sample is the source of the 32 T cell receptor beta chains below, sequenced in a study of T cells and copy number aberrations in small-cell lung cancer. Assay: immunoSEQ multiplex PCR; the TCRdb copy retains only in-frame clones and omits some. The sample shows over 800 clones, over 90% of them seen only once. Specimen: tumor tissue. The receptors shown here come from a woman aged 45-65 years with small cell lung cancer.

This chain links TRBV7-3 with TRBJ1-2; no clear D gene. V was pared by 6 bases and J by 1 base, with 12 bases between. The CDR3 has 14 residues. Germline V gene lookup returns CDR1 SGHTA and CDR2 FQGTGA. For the CDR3, the DNA is TGTGCCAGCAGTCAAGAGGGCGGTAACTATGGCTACACCTTC. Its protein product is CASSQEGGNYGYTF.

CDR3 sequence (DNA): TGTGCCAGTAGTATCATAGAACGGGAGACCCAGTACTTC. This codes for CASSIIERETQYF. This chain connects TRBV19 to TRBJ2-5, with D unresolved. The CDR3 length is 13 residues. The ends were cut back, 3 bases at V and 5 bases at J, with 10 bases in the middle. Germline values: CDR1 LNHDA, CDR2 SQIVND (reference sequence). Full variable domain (rest looked up from reference TRBV19 and TRBJ2-5): DGGITQSPKYLFRKEGQNVTLSCEQNLNHDAMYWYRQDPGQGLRLIYYSQIVNDFQKGDIAEGYSVSREKKESFPLTVTSAQKNPTAFYLCASSIIERETQYFGPGTRLLVL.

V and J are TRBV30 and TRBJ2-1; D is undetermined. The CDR3 is 14 residues long. Germline values: CDR1 GTSNPN, CDR2 SVGIG (reference sequence). Trimming removed 0 bases at V and 6 bases at J, with 12 bases between. This chain's CDR3 is CAWSVGARFNEQFF. The CDR3, as DNA: TGTGCCTGGAGTGTTGGCGCAAGATTCAATGAGCAGTTCTTC.

The chain links TRBV5-1 to TRBJ2-6; D gene uncertain. The length of the CDR3 is 13 residues. Trimming stripped 4 bases from V and 5 bases from J, with 7 bases between. Germline CDR1 is SGHRS and CDR2 is YFSETQ. CDR3: CASSRSWANVLTF. CDR3 in DNA: TGCGCCAGCAGCCGGTCCTGGGCCAACGTCCTGACTTTC.

V and J are TRBV6-6 and TRBJ2-5; 16 nucleotides match TRBD2. J lost 5 bases, V lost 2 bases, and 2 bases had no gene match. The length of the CDR3 is 16 residues. Germline V gene data show CDR1 as MNHNY and CDR2 as SVGAGI (reference sequence). The CDR3, as DNA: TGTGCCAGCAGTTACGGGACTAGCGGGGGGGCGGAGACCCAGTACTTC. Protein: CASSYGTSGGAETQYF.

V gene TRBV30 combines with J gene TRBJ2-7; D is undetermined. In germline, CDR1 is GTSNPN, CDR2 SVGIG (reference sequence). V lost 4 bases, J lost 4 bases, and 17 bases lay in between. The CDR3 covers 14 residues. The CDR3 nucleotides read TGTGCCTGGACCCCCCAAGCTATGGTGTACGAGCAGTACTTC. Its translation: CAWTPQAMVYEQYF.

The chain combines TRBV5-1 with TRBJ2-1, with 10 positions matching TRBD1. The germline CDR1 and CDR2 sequences are SGHRS and YFSETQ. Trimming removed 0 bases from V and 10 bases from J; junction bases left unmatched: 7. CDR3 size: 15 residues. This CDR3 reads CASSLGQGASGEQFF. CDR3 bases: TGCGCCAGCAGCTTGGGACAGGGGGCATCAGGGGAGCAGTTCTTC.

This chain joins TRBV11-1 and TRBJ2-7; 7 nucleotides agree with TRBD1. Germline CDR1 SGHAT, CDR2 FQDESV (reference sequence). The V and J ends lost 5 bases and 5 bases, in that order; junction bases with no gene match: 12. The CDR3 spans 15 residues. As DNA, the CDR3 is TGTGCCAGCAGCCCAGAGGGACAGAGATTCGACGAGCAGTACTTC. Protein product: CASSPEGQRFDEQYF.

V is TRBV15 and J is TRBJ1-5; D uncertain. With 2 bases removed from V and 1 base from J, the gap between germline ends came to 0 bases. The CDR3 is 12 residues long. Germline V gene lookup returns CDR1 LNHNV and CDR2 YYDKDF (reference sequence). CDR3 loop: CATSRSNQPQHF. For the CDR3, the DNA is TGTGCCACCAGCAGAAGCAATCAGCCCCAGCATTTT.

This sequence joins TRBV7-2 and TRBJ2-7; D perhaps matches TRBD1 (5 bases). Germline assignment: CDR1 SGHTA and CDR2 FQGNSA. The CDR3 covers 13 residues. V lost 6 bases, J lost 6 bases, and 15 bases lay in between. The CDR3 DNA sequence: TGTGCCAGCAGACGCGACAGAGTTTCCGAGCAGTACTTC. It translates to CASRRDRVSEQYF.

V is TRBV7-2 and J is TRBJ2-7, with D possibly being TRBD2 (5 bases). This CDR3 is 13 amino acids long. Looked up from germline, CDR1 is SGHTA and CDR2 is FQGNSA. Trimming removed 5 bases at V and 0 bases at J, with 8 bases between. The CDR3 region has the DNA TGTGCCAGCAGCGTTAGCGACTCCTACGAGCAGTACTTC. It specifies CASSVSDSYEQYF.

The chain uses TRBV18 and TRBJ1-3; perhaps TRBD1 as D (5 bases). Germline V CDR1 and CDR2: KGHSH, LQKENI. V dropped 2 bases and J dropped 2 bases, with 13 bases sitting between them. The CDR3 is 16 amino acids. For the CDR3, the DNA is TGTGCCAGCTCACCAATCCAGGGCGGAACTGGAAACACCATATATTTT. This codes for CASSPIQGGTGNTIYF. Looking up the rest from reference TRBV18 and TRBJ1-3 gives the full variable domain: NAGVMQNPRHLVRRRGQEARLRCSPMKGHSHVYWYRQLPEEGLKFMVYLQKENIIDESGMPKERFSAEFPKEGPSILRIQQVVRGDSAAYFCASSPIQGGTGNTIYFGEGSWLTVV.

The chain recombines TRBV10-1 with TRBJ2-3, with a weak D call TRBD1 (6 bases). Germline CDR1 reads WNHNN; CDR2 reads SYGVQD (reference sequence). Trimming removed 0 bases from V and 0 bases from J, with 13 bases in between. The CDR3 contains 17 residues. This CDR3 reads CASSESIWDTSTDTQYF. CDR3 DNA: TGCGCCAGCAGTGAGTCGATTTGGGACACTAGCACAGATACGCAGTATTTT.

This chain links TRBV14 with TRBJ1-1; 7 bases align to TRBD1. Germline V lookup: CDR1 SGHDN, CDR2 FVKESK. The CDR3 contains 14 residues. Trimming removed 5 bases from V and 4 bases from J; junction bases left unmatched: 7. The CDR3 bases are TGTGCCAGCAGCTCCGGCAGGGGGTCCACTGAAGCTTTCTTT. Protein: CASSSGRGSTEAFF.

The rearrangement uses TRBV5-5 and TRBJ2-1, with D perhaps assigned TRBD1 or TRBD2 (5 bases each). CDR3 length: 14 residues. Germline V gives CDR1 SGHKS, CDR2 YYEKEE (reference sequence). The V end lost 0 bases, the J end lost 6 bases, and 10 bases lay between the germline ends. CDR3 coding DNA: TGTGCCAGCAGCTTGGCGGGGCCGGGCAATGAGCAGTTCTTC. This codes for CASSLAGPGNEQFF.

This chain joins TRBV6-1 and TRBJ1-2, with 7 bases that match TRBD1. Germline V gives CDR1 MNHNS, CDR2 SASEGT. Germline trimming cut 0 bases from V and 7 bases from J; bases unmatched to any gene: 2. The CDR3 is 13 amino acids. The CDR3 DNA follows: TGTGCCAGCAGTGAAGCGGGGACAGCTGGCTACACCTTC. Residues: CASSEAGTAGYTF.

The V call is TRBV11-2, the J call TRBJ2-5, with TRBD2 identical over 7 bases. Germline-derived CDR1 and CDR2 are SGHAT and FQNNGV. The junction had 4 bases not matched to a gene; V was cut back by 0 bases and J by 6 bases. The CDR3 consists of 14 residues. DNA for the CDR3: TGTGCCAGCAGCTTAGATTGGGGAGGGAAGACCCAGTACTTC. This sequence encodes CASSLDWGGKTQYF.

The chain joins TRBV4-1 to TRBJ1-2; TRBD1 is a possible D gene (6 bases). Deletions cut 4 bases from V and 4 bases from J, with 16 bases between. The CDR3 sequence is 15 residues long. CDR1 and CDR2 from the germline V gene are MGHRA and YSYEKL. For the CDR3, the DNA is TGCGCCAGCAGCCCCTTACCAGGGGACGGCTATGGCTACACCTTC. Residues: CASSPLPGDGYGYTF.

The rearrangement links TRBV19 to TRBJ1-2; no definite D call. The CDR3 runs to 12 residues. V gave up 10 bases and J gave up 4 bases, with 13 bases separating them. Germline-derived CDR1 and CDR2 are LNHDA and SQIVND (reference sequence). CDR3 residues: CATYSRSYGYTF. Here the CDR3 DNA reads TGTGCCACCTACAGCCGATCCTATGGCTACACCTTC. Filled out from reference TRBV19 and TRBJ1-2, the complete variable domain reads DGGITQSPKYLFRKEGQNVTLSCEQNLNHDAMYWYRQDPGQGLRLIYYSQIVNDFQKGDIAEGYSVSREKKESFPLTVTSAQKNPTAFYLCATYSRSYGYTFGSGTRLTVV.

The chain carries TRBV10-1 and TRBJ2-5; D uncertain. From germline, CDR1 is WNHNN and CDR2 SYGVQD (reference sequence). The length of the CDR3 is 14 residues. The V end was cut by 6 bases, the J end by 3 bases, with 14 bases between. CDR3 sequence: CASSASAEKETQYF. The CDR3 DNA follows: TGCGCCAGCAGCGCATCGGCGGAAAAAGAGACCCAGTACTTC.

The gene calls are TRBV2 and TRBJ1-5, with 7 bases lining up with TRBD1. The CDR3 spans 14 residues. Germline V CDR1 and CDR2: SNHLY, FYNNEI. V gave up 2 bases and J gave up 7 bases; unmatched junction bases: 5. The DNA for the CDR3 is TGTGCCAGCAGTGAATCCAGGGGGTCACAGCCCCAGCATTTT. This sequence encodes CASSESRGSQPQHF. The entire variable domain, with the rest obtained from reference TRBV2 and TRBJ1-5, is as follows: EPEVTQTPSHQVTQMGQEVILRCVPISNHLYFYWYRQILGQKVEFLVSFYNNEISEKSEIFDDQFSVERPDGSNFTLKIRSTKLEDSAMYFCASSESRGSQPQHFGDGTRLSIL.

The rearrangement links TRBV5-1 to TRBJ2-7, with 10 bases aligning to TRBD2. Germline assignment: CDR1 SGHRS and CDR2 YFSETQ. J was trimmed by 2 bases and V by 5 bases; bases with no gene match: 7. The CDR3 length is 15 residues. CDR3: CASSLSLAGPYEQYF. The CDR3 DNA follows: TGCGCCAGCAGTCTATCACTAGCGGGGCCCTACGAGCAGTACTTC. Full variable domain (missing parts from reference TRBV5-1 and TRBJ2-7): KAGVTQTPRYLIKTRGQQVTLSCSPISGHRSVSWYQQTPGQGLQFLFEYFSETQRNKGNFPGRFSGRQFSNSRSEMNVSTLELGDSALYLCASSLSLAGPYEQYFGPGTRLTVT.

V and J are TRBV7-8 and TRBJ2-3; no definite D call. The V end was cut by 1 base, the J end by 0 bases, with 8 bases between. Germline V gene lookup returns CDR1 SGHVS and CDR2 FQNEAQ. The CDR3 consists of 15 residues. CDR3 sequence: CASSLGAVSTDTQYF. The CDR3 bases are TGTGCCAGCAGCTTAGGGGCAGTGAGCACAGATACGCAGTATTTT.

The V and J genes are TRBV4-1 and TRBJ2-7; 10 bases fit TRBD1. The germline CDR1 and CDR2 sequences are MGHRA and YSYEKL. The J segment lost 3 bases and the V segment lost 3 bases, leaving 8 bases of the junction unmatched. The CDR3 covers 16 residues. The DNA of the CDR3 is TGCGCCAGCAGCCACGTTGGGACAGGGGTGGTCTACGAGCAGTACTTC. It translates to CASSHVGTGVVYEQYF.

V and J are TRBV4-2 and TRBJ2-7; 9 bases fit TRBD2. Germline lookup yields CDR1 LGHNA and CDR2 YNFKEQ. J was trimmed by 1 base and V by 5 bases; bases with no gene match: 18. The CDR3 has 19 residues. The CDR3 DNA reads TGTGCCAGCAGCTTAGCGACAGCCTTTAGCGGGGGCCCTTCCTACGAGCAGTACTTC. Protein: CASSLATAFSGGPSYEQYF.

The chain joins TRBV7-2 to TRBJ2-1; 9 bases agree with TRBD2. With 5 bases clipped from V and 3 bases from J, the junction kept 5 bases outside the gene matches. Germline V lookup: CDR1 SGHTA, CDR2 FQGNSA. CDR3 length: 15 residues. The CDR3 is CASSLTSGVYNEQFF. The CDR3 coding sequence is TGTGCCAGCAGCCTGACTAGCGGAGTCTACAATGAGCAGTTCTTC. Full variable domain (rest looked up from reference TRBV7-2 and TRBJ2-1): GAGVSQSPSNKVTEKGKDVELRCDPISGHTALYWYRQSLGQGLEFLIYFQGNSAPDKSGLPSDRFSAERTGGSVSTLTIQRTQQEDSAVYLCASSLTSGVYNEQFFGPGTRLTVL.

This sequence joins TRBV5-6 and TRBJ1-4; D is unclear. V was pared by 2 bases and J by 11 bases, with 10 bases between. The CDR3 contains 12 residues. The germline V gene encodes CDR1 SGHDT and CDR2 YYEEEE. The CDR3 DNA sequence: TGTGCCAGCAGCTTTGCAGCCTCGAAACTGTTTTTT. As protein: CASSFAASKLFF.

The J gene is TRBJ1-2, the V gene TRBV13, with D hard to call. Per germline, CDR1 PRHDT and CDR2 FYEKMQ (reference sequence). The CDR3 loop spans 14 amino acids. Trimming left V 3 bases short and J 4 bases short, with 12 bases between. The DNA for the CDR3 is TGTGCCAGCAGCTTGTACGACGGCTTCTATGGCTACACCTTC. This encodes CASSLYDGFYGYTF.

This clone was seen just once. The gene calls are TRBV6-1 and TRBJ1-1; possible D gene TRBD1, 5 bases. Germline CDR1 is MNHNS and CDR2 is SASEGT. V was trimmed by 1 base and J by 13 bases, leaving 16 bases between them. The CDR3 has 13 residues. CDR3 sequence (DNA): TGTGCCAGCAGTGAAGTTGCCTCAAAAGGGGTTTTCTTT. Translation: CASSEVASKGVFF.

The J gene is TRBJ2-3, the V gene TRBV25-1, with 7 positions matching TRBD2. V lost 0 bases, J lost 2 bases, and 5 bases stayed unmatched. The CDR3 is 16 amino acids. Germline CDR1 is MGHDK and CDR2 is SYGVNS. CDR3 in amino acids: CASSEYLLAATDTQYF. In DNA form, the CDR3 reads TGTGCCAGCAGTGAATATCTCCTAGCGGCCACAGATACGCAGTATTTT.

The J gene is TRBJ2-7, the V gene TRBV29-1; either TRBD1 or TRBD2 may fit D (5 bases each). V gave up 5 bases and J gave up 6 bases, with 17 bases separating them. The CDR3 is 13 residues long. Germline values: CDR1 SQVTM, CDR2 ANQGSEA. In nucleotides, the CDR3 is TGCAGCGTTTTACTAGAATGGGGCCTCGAGCAGTACTTC. This sequence encodes CSVLLEWGLEQYF.

Only a few counts were recorded for this clone. CDR3 protein: CASSLQGHYTGELFF. The CDR3 DNA is TGTGCCAGCAGCCTACAGGGTCACTACACCGGGGAGCTGTTTTTT. The chain uses TRBV5-8 and TRBJ2-2; a possible D gene is TRBD1 (6 bases). Deletions cut 4 bases from V and 3 bases from J, with 13 bases between. Germline values: CDR1 SGHTS, CDR2 YDEGEE. The CDR3 is made up of 15 amino acids.